What follows are 18 T cell receptor beta chains derived from one specimen sequenced in a study of tumor-infiltrating lymphocytes in primary liver carcinoma. A primer in the constant region served to generate TCR beta cDNA from approximately 460 ng of total RNA. Nested multiplex PCR, run for three rounds with slightly modified ARM-PCR, yielded TCR beta libraries. The first two PCR rounds used TRBV1-TRBV30 forward primers with a C-beta reverse primer, about 10 cycles each. Via MiXCR, TCRdb re-called the multiplex PCR reads, giving one row per CDR3 protein. The sample lists around 70,000 distinct CDR3 sequences, over 60% seen once, with 25% to 30% in the top ten. Bulk tissue was left unsorted, and RNA and DNA were co-extracted from about 20-30 mg of it. Source material: liver tumor tissue from sampling region 4. Stated subset: tumor region T4, right-lateral pole. The source is a man aged 35 to 55 with primary liver carcinoma and hepatitis B virus infection.

About this clonotype itself: Germline is not matched at one junction end, which may reflect a read error. The V and J genes are TRBV29-1 and TRBJ2-5, with a tentative D call TRBD2 (5 bases). Germline CDR1 and CDR2: SQVTM and ANQGSEA. This CDR3 is built from 12 residues. The DNA of the CDR3 is TGCAGGGTCGACGGACTCCAAGAGTCCCAGTACTTC. As protein: CRVDGLQESQYF.

Remarks on this clonotype: A much larger clone differs from this one at a single base, so this may be a read error. CDR3 in amino acids: CASRSLTGVGDTEAFF. In DNA, the CDR3 is TGCGCCAGCAGGTCCCTCACGGGGGTTGGGGACACTGAAGCTTTCTTT. The rearrangement uses TRBV5-1 and TRBJ1-1, with D perhaps TRBD1 (5 bases). Germline-derived CDR1 and CDR2 are SGHRS and YFSETQ. The CDR3 spans 16 residues. The germline V and J ends were trimmed by 5 bases and 3 bases, with 20 bases remaining between them.

Note on this clonotype: A clone one base away is much larger, so this may be a read error. This chain links TRBV19 with TRBJ1-1, with D unresolved. Germline lookup yields CDR1 LNHDA and CDR2 SQIVND (reference sequence). This CDR3 comprises 13 residues. Trimming shortened V by 5 bases and J by 1 base, and 8 bases separated the two germline ends. CDR3 nucleotides: TGTGCCAGTAGTGAAAGGGAGAACACTGAAGCTTTCTTT. Translating gives CASSERENTEAFF.

This clonotype showed up many times. The chain is built from TRBV30 and TRBJ2-5; D unresolved. Between the trimmed V and J ends, which lost 0 bases and 1 base, there was a span of 12 bases. This CDR3 has 15 amino acids. Germline assignment: CDR1 GTSNPN and CDR2 SVGIG (reference sequence). CDR3 loop: CAWSVHWQVQETQYF. CDR3 nucleotides: TGTGCCTGGAGTGTACATTGGCAGGTCCAAGAGACCCAGTACTTC.

On this clonotype: A read error may be the cause here, since a much bigger clone is one base away. The V call is TRBV28, the J call TRBJ2-7; unclear D gene. The CDR3 extends over 13 amino acids. The germline gives CDR1 MDHEN, CDR2 SYDVKM. CDR3 in amino acids: CAGSGAVSDEQYF. DNA for the CDR3: TGTGCGGGTTCTGGCGCCGTAAGCGACGAGCAGTACTTC.

Comment on this clonotype: Since no conserved phenylalanine or tryptophan closes the CDR3, a read error is the likely cause. The rearrangement uses TRBV5-6 and TRBJ2-7; D is possibly TRBD1 (5 bases). The germline V gene encodes CDR1 SGHDT and CDR2 YYEEEE. The CDR3 has 14 amino acids. The CDR3 here is CVSSLGHIRNEQYI. CDR3 DNA: TGTGTCAGCAGCTTGGGGCACATAAGGAACGAGCAGTACATC.

Comment on this clonotype: A read error may be the cause here, since a much bigger clone is one base away. The rearrangement links TRBV6-4 to TRBJ2-1, with TRBD2 matching over 7 bases. There are 13 residues in the CDR3. The germline CDR1 and CDR2 sequences are MRHNA and SNTAGT. Here the CDR3 DNA reads TGTGTCAGCAGTGACTCGAGCAGCGGGATTACGTTCTTC. Residues: CVSSDSSSGITFF.

This chain links TRBV6-5 with TRBJ2-2; no definite D call. The CDR3 loop spans 14 amino acids. Germline CDR1 reads MNHEY; CDR2 reads SVGAGI. Trimming left V 1 base short and J 3 bases short, with 6 bases between. This CDR3 reads CASSYWVYTGELFF. The CDR3 DNA sequence: TGTGCCAGCAGTTACTGGGTATACACCGGGGAGCTGTTTTTT.

This rearrangement joins TRBV4-1 to TRBJ2-3, with a possible D match to TRBD2 (5 bases). This CDR3 has 15 amino acids. V lost 0 bases to trimming and J lost 4 bases, with 11 bases between them. CDR1 and CDR2 (germline): MGHRA, YSYEKL. CDR3 nucleotides: TGCGCCAGCAGCCAAGAACCTAGCAGCTCAGATACGCAGTATTTT. This gives the protein CASSQEPSSSDTQYF.

About this clonotype itself: One end of the junction does not line up with germline, which may come from a read error. V usage is TRBV4-2 and J usage is TRBJ1-2, with D possibly TRBD1 on 5 matching bases. CDR1 and CDR2 from the germline V gene are LGHNA and YNFKEQ. This CDR3 spans 15 amino acids. CDR3 region: CASSQEIAREGGYTF. CDR3 bases: TGTGCCAGCAGCCAAGAGATCGCCAGGGAAGGTGGCTACACATTC.

This clonotype has only a few counts. A read error may account for a junction end that differs from germline. In DNA, the CDR3 is TGCGCCAGCAGTAATAGCGGGAGATCCTGCGAGCAGTACTTC. This encodes CASSNSGRSCEQYF. The gene calls are TRBV12-3 or TRBV12-4 and TRBJ2-7, with 9 bases fitting TRBD2. The CDR3 spans 14 residues.

Details on this clonotype: It is likely a read error, because the conserved phenylalanine at the end of the CDR3 is missing. The limits of the CDR3 on the DNA are not certain, so only TCRdb's listed CDR3 is given. The gene calls are TRBV11-2 and TRBJ2-1; TRBD2 is the table's D call and was not checked against the DNA. Germline V gene sequence: CDR1 SGHAT, CDR2 FQNNGV. The CDR3 contains 16 residues when both ends are counted. CDR3 sequence reads: CASSYSSTSERGCGFS.

To note about this clonotype: The junction differs from germline at one of its ends, possibly a read error. This chain connects TRBV11-2 to TRBJ2-5; TRBD1 matches at 7 bases. Germline V CDR1 and CDR2: SGHAT, FQNNGV. The CDR3 length is 14 residues. Here the CDR3 DNA reads TGTGTCAGCAGCTTAGGGACAGAGCAAGAGACCCAGCACTTC. Protein product: CVSSLGTEQETQHF.

Worth noting for this clonotype: Given a much more abundant clone one base away, this may be a read error. The gene calls are TRBV2 and TRBJ2-7, with 7 bases identical to TRBD2. The CDR3 is 14 amino acids. Germline V gene sequence: CDR1 SNHLY, CDR2 FYNNEI. CDR3 region: CASSAGGSGYEEYF. CDR3 nucleotides: TGTGCCAGCAGTGCGGGGGGTAGTGGCTACGAGGAGTACTTC.

This clonotype was counted many times. This sequence joins TRBV12-3 or TRBV12-4 and TRBJ2-3; no definite D call. CDR3 length: 13 residues. V lost 4 bases, J lost 6 bases, and 11 bases lay in between. The CDR3 reads CASSSLTRDTQYF. In nucleotides, the CDR3 is TGTGCCAGCAGTTCCCTGACTCGGGATACGCAGTATTTT.

With regard to this clonotype: At one end the junction does not follow the germline gene, possibly because of a read error. The V gene is TRBV6-5, the J gene TRBJ1-4; a weak D match, TRBD1 (6 bases). The CDR3 spans 19 residues. CDR1 and CDR2 from the germline V gene are MNHEY and SVGAGI. The CDR3 coding sequence is TGTTCCAGCAGTTATAGGCCTCCTTCGGGGGCGGCAAATAATGAAAAATTGTTTTTT. Translating gives CSSSYRPPSGAANNEKLFF.

The genes are TRBV6-2 or TRBV6-3 and TRBJ2-7; 9 nucleotides align to TRBD2. The CDR3 extends over 14 amino acids. Germline V lookup: CDR1 MNHEY, CDR2 SVGEGT. The V gene end was trimmed by 7 bases and the J gene end by 9 bases; junction bases not matched to a gene: 13. CDR3 sequence: CASNLAGNSYRQYF. In nucleotides, the CDR3 is TGTGCCAGCAACCTAGCGGGAAACTCCTACAGGCAGTACTTC.

The count of this clonotype is one. A junction boundary mismatches the germline segment, possibly from a read error. J is TRBJ2-7 and V is TRBV20-1, with a weak D call TRBD1 (5 bases). Looked up from germline, CDR1 is DFQATT and CDR2 is SNEGSKA (reference sequence). The CDR3 is 14 residues long. Here the CDR3 reads CSARDRWTRDERYF. DNA of the CDR3: TGCAGTGCTAGAGACCGATGGACACGCGACGAGCGGTACTTC.